This T cell receptor (beta chain) stems from a study of shared clonotypes between healthy human individuals. Study overall: A few men and a couple of women, aged 18 to 49, were donors. Findings and limits, study-wide: Apart from blood, nothing was sampled; tissue repertoires likely differ.

Naivety among CD8 cells was defined by CD45RO negativity and positive CCR7 selection, thereby excluding terminally differentiated effector memory CD45RA+ cells. Assay used: immunoSEQ multiplex PCR; TCRdb lists only in-frame clones, some missing. The table has roughly 890,000 clones, 80% to 95% seen once; the top ten hold more than 20%. CDR1 is SGHTA and CDR2 is FQGNSA in the germline V gene. V was clipped by 2 bases and J by 3 bases, with 11 bases between them. There are 15 residues in the CDR3. Regarding this clone: Its antigen is not known.

Sequenced: naive CD8+ T cells sorted from blood. The receptor was isolated from a man younger than 40 in good health. This chain links TRBV7-2 with TRBJ2-1; D uncertain. The CDR3 DNA sequence: TGTGCCAGCAGCTTATCTCGGGTCCGCTACAATGAGCAGTTCTTC. Protein product: CASSLSRVRYNEQFF.